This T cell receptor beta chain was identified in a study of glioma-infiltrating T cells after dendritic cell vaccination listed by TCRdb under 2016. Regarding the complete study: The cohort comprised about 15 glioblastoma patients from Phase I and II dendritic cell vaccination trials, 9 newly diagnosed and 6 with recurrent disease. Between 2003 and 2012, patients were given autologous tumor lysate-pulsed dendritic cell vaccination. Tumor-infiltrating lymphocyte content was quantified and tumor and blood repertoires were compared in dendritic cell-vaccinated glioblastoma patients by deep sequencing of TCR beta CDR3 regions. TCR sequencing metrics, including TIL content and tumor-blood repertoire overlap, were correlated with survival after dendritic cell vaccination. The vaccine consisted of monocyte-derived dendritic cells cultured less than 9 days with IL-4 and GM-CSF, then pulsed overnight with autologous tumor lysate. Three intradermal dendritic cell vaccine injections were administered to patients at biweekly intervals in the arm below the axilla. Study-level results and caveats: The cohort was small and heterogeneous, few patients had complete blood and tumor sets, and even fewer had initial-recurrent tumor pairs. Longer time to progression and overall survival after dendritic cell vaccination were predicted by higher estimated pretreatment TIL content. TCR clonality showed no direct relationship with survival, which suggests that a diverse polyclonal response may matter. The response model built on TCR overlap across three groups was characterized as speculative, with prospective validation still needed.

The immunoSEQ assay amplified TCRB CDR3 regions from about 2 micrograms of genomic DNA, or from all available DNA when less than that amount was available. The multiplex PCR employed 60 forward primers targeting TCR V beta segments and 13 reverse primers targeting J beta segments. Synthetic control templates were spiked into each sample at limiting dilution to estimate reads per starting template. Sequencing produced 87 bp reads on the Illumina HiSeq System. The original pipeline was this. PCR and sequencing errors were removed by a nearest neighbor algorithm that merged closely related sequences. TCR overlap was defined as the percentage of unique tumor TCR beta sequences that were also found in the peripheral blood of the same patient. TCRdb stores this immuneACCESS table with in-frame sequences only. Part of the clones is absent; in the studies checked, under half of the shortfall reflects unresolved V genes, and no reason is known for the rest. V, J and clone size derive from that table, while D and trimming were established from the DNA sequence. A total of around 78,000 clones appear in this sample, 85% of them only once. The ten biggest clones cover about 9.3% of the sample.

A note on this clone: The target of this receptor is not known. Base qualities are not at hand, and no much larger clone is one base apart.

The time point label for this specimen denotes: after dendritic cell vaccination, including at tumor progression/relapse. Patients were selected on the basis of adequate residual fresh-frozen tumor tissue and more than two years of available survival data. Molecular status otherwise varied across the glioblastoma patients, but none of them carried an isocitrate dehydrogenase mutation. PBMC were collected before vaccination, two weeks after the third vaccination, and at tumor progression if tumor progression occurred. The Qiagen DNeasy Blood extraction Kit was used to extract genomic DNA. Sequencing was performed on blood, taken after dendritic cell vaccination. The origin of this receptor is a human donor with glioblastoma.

The DNA reads TGTGCCAGCAGCACGGGACTAGCGCTCTACGAGCAGTACTTC. This is translated as CASSTGLALYEQYF. The rearrangement joined TRBV7-2 to TRBJ2-7; 10 central nucleotides agree with TRBD2. The CDR3 contains 14 residues, cysteine and phenylalanine counted. Only CDR3 DNA is held: 42 bases, read in frame from base 1. The germline V gene sets CDR1 to SGHTA and CDR2 to FQGNSA. Trimmed from V: 5 bases; trimmed from J: 3 bases; junction bases lacking a gene match: 4.